These 18 T cell receptor beta chains were all obtained from the same sample, sequenced in a study of blood T cell repertoires in COVID-19. The assay was immunoSEQ multiplex PCR, and TCRdb's table has in-frame clones only and misses some. The sample includes about 160,000 clones, roughly 90% of them seen just once. Material: peripheral blood. All receptors come from a woman aged 55 to 70 who had recovered from COVID-19.

The J gene is TRBJ2-5, the V gene TRBV11-2, with 9 bases fitting TRBD2. The CDR3 has 17 residues. V shed 3 bases and J 1 base; nucleotides not matched to a gene: 9. Germline V gene data show CDR1 as SGHAT and CDR2 as FQNNGV. The CDR3 reads CASSFGGGASVQETQYF. CDR3 DNA sequence: TGTGCCAGCAGCTTCGGCGGGGGGGCCTCTGTCCAAGAGACCCAGTACTTC. Drawing the rest from reference TRBV11-2 and TRBJ2-5, the complete variable domain is EAGVAQSPRYKIIEKRQSVAFWCNPISGHATLYWYQQILGQGPKLLIQFQNNGVVDDSQLPKDRFSAERLKGVDSTLKIQPAKLEDSAVYLCASSFGGGASVQETQYFGPGTRLLVL.

The chain's CDR3 is CASSPSGAGANVLTF. The CDR3 DNA sequence: TGTGCCAGCAGCCCCTCGGGGGCTGGGGCCAACGTCCTGACTTTC. The chain joins TRBV6-5 to TRBJ2-6; D might be TRBD2 (6 bases). CDR1 is MNHEY, CDR2 SVGAGI, per germline. The V end was cut by 6 bases, the J end by 2 bases, with 11 bases between. This CDR3 spans 15 amino acids.

The rearrangement links TRBV5-1 to TRBJ2-1, with TRBD2 matching over 10 bases. J lost 7 bases, V lost 2 bases, and 15 bases had no gene match. The CDR3 spans 18 residues. Germline assignment: CDR1 SGHRS and CDR2 YFSETQ. The CDR3 DNA follows: TGCGCCAGCAGCTTACCCCCTCCCCGGCTAGCGGGGGTAAATGAGCAGTTCTTC. Its translation is CASSLPPPRLAGVNEQFF.

The chain recombines TRBV27 with TRBJ2-5; D perhaps matches TRBD2 (5 bases). Per germline, CDR1 MNHEY and CDR2 SMNVEV (reference sequence). The CDR3 spans 14 residues. Deletions cut 5 bases from V and 4 bases from J, with 14 bases between. CDR3 loop: CASSPLGVVETQYF. The CDR3 DNA sequence: TGTGCCAGCAGTCCCCTCGGGGTGGTAGAGACCCAGTACTTC.

The chain has TRBV9 and TRBJ2-1, with D perhaps matching TRBD2 (6 bases). The CDR3 contains 16 residues. Trimming took off 0 bases at V and 3 bases at J, with 13 bases between the two ends. CDR1 SGDLS and CDR2 YYNGEE come from the germline V gene. The CDR3 sequence: CASSVAGRGNYNEQFF. The CDR3 DNA sequence: TGTGCCAGCAGCGTAGCCGGACGGGGGAACTACAATGAGCAGTTCTTC. Drawing the rest from reference TRBV9 and TRBJ2-1, the complete variable domain is DSGVTQTPKHLITATGQRVTLRCSPRSGDLSVYWYQQSLDQGLQFLIQYYNGEERAKGNILERFSAQQFPDLHSELNLSSLELGDSALYFCASSVAGRGNYNEQFFGPGTRLTVL.

The J gene is TRBJ1-1, the V gene TRBV10-2; the match to TRBD1 covers 8 bases. V trimming: 3 bases; J trimming: 4 bases; junction bases outside the gene matches: 7. The CDR3 has 15 residues. Germline V gives CDR1 WSHSY, CDR2 SAAADI. The CDR3 region has the DNA TGCGCCAGCAGTGAAGACAGGGGAAAGGTCACTGAAGCTTTCTTT. Translation gives CASSEDRGKVTEAFF.

On this clone: This sample also contains other DNA sequences that code for the same CDR3. The chain combines TRBV2 with TRBJ1-1; the D is unclear. Germline V CDR1 and CDR2: SNHLY, FYNNEI. CDR3 length: 13 amino acids. With 5 bases removed from V and 0 bases from J, the gap between germline ends came to 7 bases. In DNA, the CDR3 is TGTGCCAGCAGTCCCGAGGTGAACACTGAAGCTTTCTTT. Encoded protein: CASSPEVNTEAFF.

This chain links TRBV19 with TRBJ2-1, with 7 bases aligning to TRBD2. V lost 3 bases and J lost 9; bases outside the gene matches: 5. CDR1 LNHDA and CDR2 SQIVND come from the germline V gene (reference sequence). CDR3 length: 13 amino acids. CDR3 protein: CASSMGGKGEQFF. As DNA, the CDR3 is TGTGCCAGTAGTATGGGAGGGAAGGGTGAGCAGTTCTTC.

The genes are TRBV24-1 and TRBJ2-5; 7 bases map to TRBD2. The CDR3 is 17 residues long. V dropped 3 bases and J dropped 0; count of bases not matched to a gene: 9. Germline lookup yields CDR1 KGHDR and CDR2 SFDVKD. The CDR3 loop is CATSDRPIGGYQETQYF. Here the CDR3 DNA reads TGTGCCACCAGTGATCGCCCTATCGGGGGGTACCAAGAGACCCAGTACTTC.

The V gene is TRBV7-6, the J gene TRBJ2-1; 10 positions agree with TRBD2. The CDR3 has 17 residues. Germline CDR1 is SGHVS and CDR2 is FNYEAQ. Unmatched junction bases numbered 10, after V lost 1 base and J lost 7 bases. The CDR3 DNA reads TGTGCCAGCAGCTTAGTCGCTAGCGGGGGCCTGGGGAATGAGCAGTTCTTC. It yields the protein CASSLVASGGLGNEQFF.

The J gene is TRBJ1-1, the V gene TRBV15; D might be TRBD1 (5 bases). Germline lookup yields CDR1 LNHNV and CDR2 YYDKDF (reference sequence). The CDR3 length is 14 residues. The germline V and J ends were trimmed by 1 base and 4 bases, with 10 bases remaining between them. CDR3 in amino acids: CATSRGPGGTEAFF. DNA of the CDR3: TGTGCCACCAGCAGAGGGCCGGGGGGCACTGAAGCTTTCTTT.

The CDR3 sequence is CASSEWGTGLGNQPQHF. CDR3 nucleotides: TGTGCCAGCAGTGAATGGGGGACAGGGCTGGGCAATCAGCCCCAGCATTTT. The V and J genes are TRBV2 and TRBJ1-5, with 9 bases aligning to TRBD1. In germline, CDR1 is SNHLY, CDR2 FYNNEI. The CDR3 has 17 amino acids. J gave up 2 bases and V 2 bases, and 7 bases lay outside the gene matches. Filled out from reference TRBV2 and TRBJ1-5, the complete variable domain reads EPEVTQTPSHQVTQMGQEVILRCVPISNHLYFYWYRQILGQKVEFLVSFYNNEISEKSEIFDDQFSVERPDGSNFTLKIRSTKLEDSAMYFCASSEWGTGLGNQPQHFGDGTRLSIL.

The gene calls are TRBV5-1 and TRBJ2-7; 8 bases are a match to TRBD1. V trimming: 3 bases; J trimming: 1 base; junction bases outside the gene matches: 6. Germline assignment: CDR1 SGHRS and CDR2 YFSETQ. The length of the CDR3 is 15 residues. CDR3 sequence: CASSSMTGVSYEQYF. Written as DNA, the CDR3 is TGCGCCAGCAGCTCAATGACAGGGGTTTCCTACGAGCAGTACTTC.

V and J are TRBV4-3 and TRBJ2-7, with D possibly matching TRBD1 (6 bases). Germline lookup yields CDR1 LGHNA and CDR2 YSLEER. V was shortened by 0 bases and J by 3 bases, with 12 bases between the two germline ends. This CDR3 region has 15 residues. CDR3 region: CASSQDLDSSYEQYF. DNA of the CDR3: TGCGCCAGCAGCCAAGATCTGGACAGTAGCTACGAGCAGTACTTC.

This chain links TRBV28 with TRBJ2-7, with D possibly TRBD1 on 6 matching bases. This CDR3 is 14 amino acids long. Trimming removed 4 bases from V and 0 bases from J, with 10 bases in between. The germline V gene encodes CDR1 MDHEN and CDR2 SYDVKM. This CDR3 is CASSSGQPSYEQYF. The DNA of the CDR3 is TGTGCCAGCAGTTCCGGACAGCCCTCCTACGAGCAGTACTTC.

This chain joins TRBV29-1 and TRBJ1-2, with 8 bases that match TRBD1. Trimming removed 7 bases from V and 3 bases from J; junction bases left unmatched: 4. This CDR3 contains 12 residues. Germline CDR1 reads SQVTM; CDR2 reads ANQGSEA. The CDR3 sequence is CSAMDRDYGYTF. DNA for the CDR3: TGCAGCGCCATGGACAGGGACTATGGCTACACCTTC.

This chain joins TRBV5-1 and TRBJ2-3, with a possible D match to TRBD2 (6 bases). CDR1 is SGHRS and CDR2 is YFSETQ in the germline V gene. The V end lost 0 bases, the J end lost 6 bases, and 8 bases lay between the germline ends. The CDR3 loop spans 13 amino acids. The CDR3 here is CASSLGAGDTQYF. In DNA, the CDR3 is TGCGCCAGCAGCTTGGGGGCGGGGGATACGCAGTATTTT.

The chain couples TRBV7-9 to TRBJ1-2, with 7 bases identical to TRBD1. Trimming took 4 bases from V and 8 from J; bases not matched to a gene: 4. The CDR3 has 12 amino acids. The V gene's germline CDR1 is SEHNR and CDR2 FQNEAQ (reference sequence). CDR3 region: CASSSTGTGYTF. CDR3 nucleotide sequence: TGTGCCAGCAGCTCGACAGGGACCGGCTACACCTTC.